This T cell receptor (beta chain) was observed in a study of blood T cell repertoires in COVID-19. Measured with immunoSEQ multiplex PCR; TCRdb has only the in-frame clones, and not every one. The data hold some 150,000 clones, with roughly 80% observed a single time. V shed 4 bases and J 1 base; nucleotides not matched to a gene: 3. CDR3 size: 15 residues. Germline CDR1 is LGHDT and CDR2 is YNNKEL (reference sequence). Material: PBMCs or T cells enriched from blood (not recorded which). This chain links TRBV3-1 (or the pseudogene TRBV3-2) with TRBJ1-1; 10 bases map to TRBD1. This clonotype was obtained from a man aged 50 to 59 who had recovered from COVID-19. CDR3 sequence: CASSPDRGRNTEAFF. In DNA form, the CDR3 reads TGTGCCAGCAGCCCCGACAGGGGGCGGAACACTGAAGCTTTCTTT.